The rows below give T cell receptor beta chains drawn from one sample of a study of T cell repertoires in cytomegalovirus infection. Their target antigens are unknown. TCRdb re-derived calls from the reads in MiXCR, one entry per CDR3 protein. The sample yields about 570,000 distinct CDR3 sequences, roughly 42% seen once. Sequencing used cultured PBMCs, obtained from culture after CMV antigen stimulation. The receptors stem from a human donor in good health (CMV status not recorded). Some clones in this sample may be carry-over from other donors' samples. CDR3s include the opening cysteine and the closing phenylalanine or tryptophan. A D gene is named only where the DNA matches it firmly. Clone size is not always given. Where it is, it says once, few, many or a class for expanded clones.

TRBV7-2	.	TRBJ2-7	TRBD2	TGTGCCAGCAGCTTACCAGGGGCGGGAGGGCCGTGGTACTTC	CASSLPGAGGPWYF
TRBV7-8	.	TRBJ2-1	TRBD2	TGTGCCAGCAGCTTGCGGCTAGCGGTCTCCAATGAGCAGTTCTTC	CASSLRLAVSNEQFF
TRBV2	few	TRBJ2-6	.	TGTGCCAGCAGGGCAGGGTATCTTAGCTCTGGGGCCAACGTCCTGACTTTC	CASRAGYLSSGANVLTF
TRBV10-2	.	TRBJ2-3	.	TGCGCCAGCAGTTCGACAAGGGGATCAAGCACAGATACGCAGTATTTT	CASSSTRGSSTDTQYF
TRBV12-3/TRBV12-4	many	TRBJ1-1	.	TGTGCCAGCAGTTTTTTGAACACTGAAGCTTTCTTT	CASSFLNTEAFF
TRBV20-1	.	TRBJ2-3	TRBD2	TGCAGTGCCAGCGGGGGGGCCCAAGATACGCAGTATTTT	CSASGGAQDTQYF
TRBV27	.	TRBJ2-1	TRBD2	TGTGCCAGCAGTTTATCTGCGGGGGGCGGTGAGCAGTTCTTC	CASSLSAGGGEQFF
TRBV20-1	.	TRBJ2-3	TRBD1	TGCAGTGCTAGTGGGACAGGGGATGGAGATACGCAGTATTTT	CSASGTGDGDTQYF
TRBV12-3/TRBV12-4	few	TRBJ2-7	.	TGTGCCAGCAGTTTAGCGGGCAGCGGAGCCTACGAGCAGTACTTC	CASSLAGSGAYEQYF
TRBV4-3	few	TRBJ2-3	TRBD2	TGCGCCAGCAGCCAATCTCCTAGCGGGAGTGCAGATACGCAGTATTTT	CASSQSPSGSADTQYF
TRBV12-3/TRBV12-4	.	TRBJ2-2	.	TGTGCCAGCAGGTGGAACACCGGGGAGCTGTTTTTT	CASRWNTGELFF
TRBV20-1	once	TRBJ2-7	.	TGCAGCCACGCGGGGGTCCTTGGGGACAGGATTAACTACGAGCAGTACTTC	CSHAGVLGDRINYEQYF
TRBV7-2	few	TRBJ2-1	TRBD2	TGTGCCAGCAGCTTAGGCCCCACCGGGACTAGCGGGAGTCGGTTCTTC	CASSLGPTGTSGSRFF
TRBV28	.	TRBJ2-3	TRBD2	TGTGCCAGCAGTTTACGGGGGGACCTCACAGATACGCAGTATTTT	CASSLRGDLTDTQYF
TRBV19	few	TRBJ1-2	TRBD1	TGTGCCAGTACCCCCCACCCGGGACAGGGGGCGATCAACTATGGCTACACCTTC	CASTPHPGQGAINYGYTF
TRBV20-1	.	TRBJ1-6	.	TGCAGTGCCCTCGAAAGGACGCAGGGGCTCGAGTATAATTCACCCCTCCACTTT	CSALERTQGLEYNSPLHF
TRBV7-9	.	TRBJ1-2	.	TGTGCCAGTATGCGGGGGACTGTTGGCTACACCTTC	CASMRGTVGYTF
TRBV7-2	few	TRBJ1-5	.	TGTGCCAGCAGCACGCACTCCTTCAATCAGCCCCAGCATTTT	CASSTHSFNQPQHF
TRBV12-3/TRBV12-4	.	TRBJ1-1	.	TGTGCCAGCACGAAGGCCCATGGGGACACTGAAGCTTTCTTT	CASTKAHGDTEAFF
TRBV11-2	few	TRBJ2-5	TRBD2	TGTGCCAGCAACCCAGGGACTAGCGGGCAAGAGACCCAGTACTTC	CASNPGTSGQETQYF
TRBV7-8	few	TRBJ2-7	.	TGTGCCAGCAGTCAGCTCAGGGGAAGCCCTTACGAGCAGTACTTC	CASSQLRGSPYEQYF
TRBV4-2	few	TRBJ1-2	.	TGTGCCAGCAGCCAAGAAAGAGGGGGAAAGGATGGCTACACCTTC	CASSQERGGKDGYTF
TRBV2	.	TRBJ1-4	.	TGTGCCAGCAGGCCTCCGGATGAAAAACTGTTTTTT	CASRPPDEKLFF
TRBV7-9	few	TRBJ2-3	.	TGTGCCAGCAGCTCACCATCCAGGACTACAGATACGCAGTATTTT	CASSSPSRTTDTQYF
TRBV7-2	few	TRBJ1-1	.	TGTGCCAGCAGCTTAGCGATGGGGGCGCGGGCTGAAGCTTTCTTT	CASSLAMGARAEAFF
TRBV12-3/TRBV12-4	few	TRBJ2-1	TRBD2	TGTGCCAGCAGTTTGGAGCGGGGGGGCCTAGGGGAGCAGTTCTTC	CASSLERGGLGEQFF
TRBV27	once	TRBJ1-5	.	TGTGCCAGCAGGCCCGGGACACCAAACCAGCCCCAGCATTTT	CASRPGTPNQPQHF
TRBV7-2	.	TRBJ2-7	.	TGTGCCAGCAGCCCGCGGGTAGGATCCTACGAGCAGTACTTC	CASSPRVGSYEQYF
TRBV29-1	.	TRBJ2-7	.	TGCAGCGTTCTAACTACCTACGAGCAGTACTTC	CSVLTTYEQYF
TRBV5-4	.	TRBJ1-6	TRBD1	TGTGCCAGCAGCCGCACCCCAGGGGGTAATTCACCCCTCCACTTT	CASSRTPGGNSPLHF
TRBV7-6	.	TRBJ2-3	.	TGTGCCAGCAGCTTAGCGGCCGAGATGTACACAGATACGCAGTATTTT	CASSLAAEMYTDTQYF
TRBV7-9	few	TRBJ1-5	.	TGTGCCAGCAGCTTTGGGTCCCTCATGGAGGCCAATCAGCCCCAGCATTTT	CASSFGSLMEANQPQHF
TRBV29-1	.	TRBJ1-2	TRBD1	TGCAGCGTTGGACAGGGTGGTGGCTACACCTTC	CSVGQGGGYTF